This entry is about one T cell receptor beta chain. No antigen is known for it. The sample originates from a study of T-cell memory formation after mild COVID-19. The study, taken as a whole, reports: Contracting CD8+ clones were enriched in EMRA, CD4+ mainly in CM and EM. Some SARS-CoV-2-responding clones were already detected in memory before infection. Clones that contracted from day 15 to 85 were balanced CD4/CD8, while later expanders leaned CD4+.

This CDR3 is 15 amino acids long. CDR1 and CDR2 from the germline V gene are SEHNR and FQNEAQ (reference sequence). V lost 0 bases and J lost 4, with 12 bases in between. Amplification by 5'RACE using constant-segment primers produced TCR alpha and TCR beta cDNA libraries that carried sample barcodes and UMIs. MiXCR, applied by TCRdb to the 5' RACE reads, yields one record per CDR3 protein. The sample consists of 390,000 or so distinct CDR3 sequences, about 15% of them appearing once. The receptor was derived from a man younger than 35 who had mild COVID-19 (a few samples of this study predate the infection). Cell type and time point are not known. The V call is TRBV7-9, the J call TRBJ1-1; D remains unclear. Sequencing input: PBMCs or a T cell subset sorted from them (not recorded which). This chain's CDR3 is CASSLAGPLGTEAFF. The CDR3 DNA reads TGTGCCAGCAGCTTAGCAGGGCCCTTGGGCACTGAAGCTTTCTTT.